The entry below gives a single T cell receptor (beta chain) sequence along with its context. Its antigen is as yet unknown. This record belongs to a study of shared clonotypes between healthy human individuals. Points from the study as a whole: The authors sampled blood alone, and tissue repertoires likely differ.

The data were produced by immunoSEQ multiplex PCR, yet TCRdb's version contains in-frame clones alone and is incomplete. The sample includes approximately 88,000 clones, approximately 75% of them seen just once. Material for sequencing was memory CD8+ T cells sorted from blood. This sample's subset: CD45RO+ cells pooled with CCR7-negative TemRA cells. The TCR sequence derives from a man aged 25 to 45 in good health.

CDR3 bases: TGTGCCAGCAGTCTCGGGACAGGGGATAATGAAAAACTGTTTTTT. It is translated as CASSLGTGDNEKLFF. This rearrangement joins TRBV28 to TRBJ1-4; 10 nucleotides align to TRBD1. Trimming at V came to 5 bases and at J to 4 bases, leaving 4 bases not matched to a gene. This CDR3 comprises 15 residues. Germline values: CDR1 MDHEN, CDR2 SYDVKM.